These T cell receptor beta chains were read from a single sample in a study of blood T cell repertoires in COVID-19. Repertoires were generated with immunoSEQ multiplex PCR, while TCRdb's copy carries only in-frame clones and drops some. The sample includes 150,000 or so clones, 65% to 85% seen only once; the top ten take 5% to 6%. Sample: PBMCs or T cells enriched from blood (not recorded which). These receptors were collected from a man aged 40-50 years who had recovered from COVID-19. CDR3s include the opening cysteine and the closing phenylalanine or tryptophan. D genes are given only for firm matches. Clone size appears in some rows only: once, few, many, or a class for an expanded clone.

CDR3 protein | CDR3 DNA | clone size | J gene | V gene | D gene
CASSAPTQPHTDTQYF | TGTGCCAGCAGCGCCCCGACACAGCCACACACAGATACGCAGTATTTT | . | TRBJ2-3 | TRBV28 | .
CASSTEGQGTEAFF | TGTGCCAGCAGTACCGAAGGTCAGGGGACTGAAGCTTTCTTT | . | TRBJ1-1 | TRBV7-9 | .
CASSLSRTDTQYF | TGTGCCAGCAGTTTATCTCGGACAGATACGCAGTATTTT | . | TRBJ2-3 | TRBV27 | .
CASSWDRGAEAFF | TGTGCCAGCAGTTGGGACAGGGGAGCTGAAGCTTTCTTT | . | TRBJ1-1 | TRBV6-5 | TRBD1
CASSSRTGQGSDTEAFF | TGTGCCAGTAGTTCAAGAACGGGACAGGGGAGTGACACTGAAGCTTTCTTT | . | TRBJ1-1 | TRBV19 | TRBD1
CAWSPPGGGKTQYF | TGTGCCTGGAGTCCCCCCGGGGGGGGAAAGACCCAGTACTTC | . | TRBJ2-5 | TRBV30 | TRBD2
CASSEWSYPGELFF | TGTGCCAGCAGTGAATGGAGTTACCCCGGGGAGCTGTTTTTT | . | TRBJ2-2 | TRBV6-1 | .
CASSQEWGGEAFF | TGTGCCAGCAGCCAAGAATGGGGGGGCGAAGCTTTCTTT | . | TRBJ1-1 | TRBV3-1/TRBV3-2 | .
CASSLAFQVHSPLHF | TGCGCCAGCAGCTTGGCCTTTCAGGTCCATTCACCCCTCCACTTT | . | TRBJ1-6 | TRBV5-1 | .
CASSSKQGRNSPLHF | TGTGCCAGCAGTAGCAAACAGGGACGCAATTCACCCCTCCACTTT | . | TRBJ1-6 | TRBV2 | .
CAWIPGQGAYGYTF | TGTGCCTGGATTCCGGGACAGGGGGCCTATGGCTACACCTTC | . | TRBJ1-2 | TRBV30 | TRBD1
CASRNWALNTEAFF | TGTGCCAGCAGAAATTGGGCTTTGAACACTGAAGCTTTCTTT | . | TRBJ1-1 | TRBV6-1 | .
CASSHGVGTGPSNYGYTF | TGTGCCAGCAGCCATGGGGTGGGGACAGGGCCCTCTAACTATGGCTACACCTTC | . | TRBJ1-2 | TRBV4-2 | TRBD1
CASSLGGGSPLHF | TGTGCCAGTAGTCTGGGGGGGGGTTCACCCCTCCACTTT | . | TRBJ1-6 | TRBV19 | .
CASSIRGRGRGSNQPQHF | TGTGCCAGTAGTATAAGGGGCAGGGGGCGTGGTAGCAATCAGCCCCAGCATTTT | once | TRBJ1-5 | TRBV19 | TRBD1
CASSQDRGQGHSYNSPLHF | TGCGCCAGCAGCCAAGATCGAGGGCAGGGACACTCCTATAATTCACCCCTCCACTTT | few | TRBJ1-6 | TRBV4-1 | .
CASSNRLAGALTDTQYF | TGTGCCAGCAGCAACCGACTAGCGGGGGCCCTCACAGATACGCAGTATTTT | . | TRBJ2-3 | TRBV21-1 | .
CASSQSTPIGRVGSRTEAFF | TGCGCCAGCAGCCAATCTACACCAATAGGCAGGGTTGGCAGTAGGACTGAAGCTTTCTTT | . | TRBJ1-1 | TRBV4-1 | .
CASSLWRNTEAFF | TGTGCCAGCAGTTTATGGAGGAACACTGAAGCTTTCTTT | once | TRBJ1-1 | TRBV27 | .
CAIRPTGDNSPLHF | TGTGCCATCAGGCCGACAGGGGATAATTCACCCCTCCACTTT | . | TRBJ1-6 | TRBV10-3 | TRBD1
CASSPNSRATEAFF | TGTGCCAGCAGCCCAAATTCCAGGGCCACTGAAGCTTTCTTT | . | TRBJ1-1 | TRBV9 | .
CASSFLTGYTEAFF | TGTGCCAGCAGCTTTCTTACAGGGTATACTGAAGCTTTCTTT | . | TRBJ1-1 | TRBV5-4 | .
CAWCPRGYTEAFF | TGTGCCTGGTGCCCTCGGGGATATACTGAAGCTTTCTTT | . | TRBJ1-1 | TRBV30 | .
CASSTSRGHLVETQYF | TGTGCCAGTAGTACATCTAGGGGACACTTGGTGGAGACCCAGTACTTC | . | TRBJ2-5 | TRBV19 | .
CARSLKTGRKGGYGGADEKLFF | TGTGCCAGAAGCTTAAAAACCGGGAGAAAAGGCGGGTATGGCGGGGCGGATGAAAAACTGTTTTTT | . | TRBJ1-4 | TRBV5-3 | .